The 15 T cell receptor beta chains below were found in one sample sequenced in a study of regulatory T cells in long-lasting Graves disease. The time point here: newly diagnosed GD, antithyroid drugs for less than 3 months. The TCR library used RNA extracted from PBMCs. Sequencing libraries for TCR beta were prepared with iRepertoire HTBI primers and Arm-PCR of CDR3 regions. Each CDR3 protein gets one entry after TCRdb re-called the multiplex PCR reads with MiXCR. The repertoire has some 200,000 distinct CDR3 sequences, roughly a fifth of them found once; the top ten carry 10% to 15%. A further study also used this sample, focusing on T cells in Graves' hyperthyroidism and ophthalmopathy.

Here the sequenced sample was peripheral blood mononuclear cells (PBMCs), taken at new diagnosis, from a patient treated with antithyroid drugs. These receptors were obtained from a woman in her twenties or thirties with Graves disease.

This clonotype has a count of ten or more. V is TRBV20-1 and J is TRBJ2-1; 12 bases are a match to TRBD2. The V gene's germline CDR1 is DFQATT and CDR2 SNEGSKA (reference sequence). J gave up 5 bases and V 6 bases, and 5 bases lay outside the gene matches. This CDR3 comprises 14 residues. CDR3 amino acids: CSALTSGRNNEQFF. Written as DNA, the CDR3 is TGCAGTGCCCTCACTAGCGGGAGGAACAATGAGCAGTTCTTC.

As regards this clonotype: A single base separates this from a much larger clone, so it may be a read error. The CDR3 sequence is CASSYLGTQGETQYF. CDR3 coding DNA: TGTGCCAGCAGTTACTTGGGGACCCAGGGGGAGACCCAGTACTTC. This chain connects TRBV6-5 to TRBJ2-5, with D possibly TRBD1 on 6 matching bases. Trimming pared 1 base from V and 5 bases from J, leaving 14 bases between. The CDR3 contains 15 residues. CDR1 is MNHEY and CDR2 is SVGAGI in the germline V gene.

CDR3 nucleotides: TGCAGTGCCAGAAGGGGGGTCGAGCAGTACGTC. Protein sequence: CSARRGVEQYV. This rearrangement joins TRBV20-1 to TRBJ2-7, with D perhaps given as TRBD1 or TRBD2 (6 bases each). Trimming cost V 6 bases and J 6 bases, with 12 bases left between them. Germline values: CDR1 DFQATT, CDR2 SNEGSKA (reference sequence). The CDR3 spans 11 residues.

This clonotype was seen many times. This sequence joins TRBV11-3 and TRBJ1-3; D gene ambiguous. The CDR3 runs to 14 residues. The V gene lost 5 bases and the J gene lost 4 bases, with 12 bases spanning the gap. Germline V gives CDR1 SGHNT, CDR2 YENEEA. CDR3 region: CASSLGPTGNTIYF. The CDR3 coding sequence is TGTGCCAGCAGCCTCGGACCCACGGGAAACACCATATATTTT.

This clonotype was seen just once. V usage is TRBV11-2 and J usage is TRBJ2-1; 9 bases line up with TRBD2. V shed 5 bases, J shed 5 bases, and the junction held 19 bases outside the gene matches. This CDR3 spans 19 amino acids. Germline V gene data show CDR1 as SGHAT and CDR2 as FQNNGV. CDR3 region: CASSVKLAGYTPGDNEQFF. Written as DNA, the CDR3 is TGTGCCAGCAGCGTCAAACTAGCGGGCTACACCCCGGGGGACAATGAGCAGTTCTTC.

This clonotype came up many times. V and J are TRBV28 and TRBJ2-7, with 8 bases matching TRBD1. In germline, CDR1 is MDHEN, CDR2 SYDVKM. V lost 4 bases and J lost 6; bases outside the gene matches: 11. This CDR3 has 15 amino acids. This CDR3 reads CASSSSGTGMGEQYF. The CDR3, as DNA: TGTGCCAGCAGTTCCTCCGGGACAGGAATGGGCGAGCAGTACTTC.

This clonotype came up once. Since a far larger clone is one base different, this is likely a read error. The chain joins TRBV12-3 or TRBV12-4 to TRBJ1-2, with 8 positions matching TRBD1. The CDR3 has 13 residues. The V gene end was trimmed by 7 bases and the J gene end by 8 bases; junction bases not matched to a gene: 9. CDR3 region: CASNPTGVQGYTF. Written as DNA, the CDR3 is TGTGCCAGCAACCCGACAGGGGTGCAAGGCTACACCTTC.

V and J are TRBV2 and TRBJ1-5, with unresolved D. Germline CDR1 is SNHLY and CDR2 is FYNNEI. The CDR3 covers 16 residues. With 5 bases removed from V and 0 bases from J, the gap between germline ends came to 14 bases. The CDR3 loop is CASSFRGVYSNQPQHF. The CDR3 DNA is TGTGCCAGCAGTTTTCGGGGAGTTTATAGCAATCAGCCCCAGCATTTT.

This clonotype was counted only a few times. The CDR3 bases are TGTGCCAGCAGCTTAAACCCGGGACTAGCGGGGGACAATGAGCAGTTCTTC. It yields the protein CASSLNPGLAGDNEQFF. The rearrangement links TRBV7-3 to TRBJ2-1; 14 bases line up with TRBD2. Per the germline V gene, CDR1 is SGHTA and CDR2 is FQGTGA. V shed 1 base and J 5 bases; nucleotides not matched to a gene: 4. This CDR3 contains 17 residues.

The J gene is TRBJ2-3, the V gene TRBV7-3, with 10 bases matching TRBD2. The CDR3 consists of 14 residues. Trimming cost V 4 bases and J 4 bases; bases outside gene matches: 2. Germline V lookup: CDR1 SGHTA, CDR2 FQGTGA. CDR3 residues: CASSSSGGSDTQYF. The DNA of the CDR3 is TGTGCCAGCAGCTCTAGCGGGGGATCAGATACGCAGTATTTT.

Of note for this clonotype: A much more abundant neighbour one base away suggests this may be a read error. This sequence joins TRBV7-3 and TRBJ2-3; a possible D gene is TRBD2 (5 bases). The CDR3 sequence is 15 residues long. CDR1 SGHTA and CDR2 FQGTGA come from the germline V gene. CDR3 nucleotide sequence: TGTGCCAGCAGCTTAACGGAGGCCCGTACAGATATGCAGTATTTT. Its translation is CASSLTEARTDMQYF.

The chain has TRBV27 and TRBJ1-2; 7 nucleotides agree with TRBD1. Germline V gene data show CDR1 as MNHEY and CDR2 as SMNVEV (reference sequence). The length of the CDR3 is 13 residues. The V gene end was trimmed by 7 bases and the J gene end by 6 bases; junction bases not matched to a gene: 8. The CDR3 loop reads CASTSLTGNGYTF. DNA for the CDR3: TGTGCCAGCACCTCCTTGACAGGGAATGGCTACACCTTC.

The genes are TRBV29-1 and TRBJ1-5; 7 nucleotides align to TRBD1. CDR3 length equals 13 residues. The ends lost 5 bases at V and 2 bases at J; junction bases unmatched: 3. Germline V gene lookup returns CDR1 SQVTM and CDR2 ANQGSEA. The CDR3 sequence is CSVRQGGNQPQHF. In nucleotides, the CDR3 is TGCAGCGTTCGACAGGGTGGCAATCAGCCCCAGCATTTT.

This clonotype was counted at least ten times. The CDR3 protein is CASSFWGGKLFF. The CDR3 bases are TGTGCCAGCAGTTTTTGGGGTGGAAAACTGTTTTTT. The chain combines TRBV27 with TRBJ1-4; D is uncertain. V lost 3 bases and J 10 bases, leaving 9 bases between the germline ends. The CDR3 consists of 12 residues. CDR1 and CDR2 (germline): MNHEY, SMNVEV (reference sequence).

There are many counts of this clonotype. The CDR3 region is CAISEEVRGTEAFF. The CDR3 coding sequence is TGTGCCATCAGTGAGGAAGTACGGGGAACTGAAGCTTTCTTT. This sequence joins TRBV10-3 and TRBJ1-1; D not certain. The CDR3 loop spans 14 amino acids. Germline V gene lookup returns CDR1 ENHRY and CDR2 SYGVKD. The germline V and J ends were trimmed by 2 bases and 5 bases, with 12 bases remaining between them.